This passage covers 17 T cell receptor beta chains from one sample sequenced in a study of response to subunit inactivated influenza vaccine. Using its own MiXCR run on the RT-PCR reads, TCRdb lists one record per CDR3 protein. This sample yields about 780,000 distinct CDR3 sequences, of which approximately 17% are seen a single time; roughly 10% belongs to the top ten. The sample was PBMCs from blood, taken about 5 days after vaccination. All receptors derive from a man aged 45-60 years who received an inactivated influenza vaccine.

There are a few counts of this clonotype. The chain links TRBV7-9 to TRBJ2-7; 13 nucleotides match TRBD2. The CDR3 loop spans 14 amino acids. V lost 5 bases to trimming and J lost 6 bases; unmatched junction nucleotides: 4. The germline V gene encodes CDR1 SEHNR and CDR2 FQNEAQ (reference sequence). The CDR3 region has the DNA TGTGCCAGCAGCCCAAGACTAGCGGGAGGCGAGCAGTACTTC. Protein product: CASSPRLAGGEQYF.

The V and J genes are TRBV11-2 and TRBJ2-1; no clear D. The CDR3 is made up of 15 amino acids. The V end lost 4 bases, the J end lost 0 bases, and 10 bases lay between the germline ends. From germline, CDR1 is SGHAT and CDR2 FQNNGV. The chain's CDR3 is CASSSSAYSYNEQFF. The CDR3 DNA is TGTGCCAGCAGCTCGTCGGCATACTCCTACAATGAGCAGTTCTTC. The whole variable domain, filled in from reference TRBV11-2 and TRBJ2-1, reads EAGVAQSPRYKIIEKRQSVAFWCNPISGHATLYWYQQILGQGPKLLIQFQNNGVVDDSQLPKDRFSAERLKGVDSTLKIQPAKLEDSAVYLCASSSSAYSYNEQFFGPGTRLTVL.

Only a few counts were recorded for this clonotype. The CDR3 sequence is CSADRQGLNYGYTF. The CDR3 DNA reads TGCAGTGCTGATCGACAGGGTTTAAACTATGGCTACACCTTC. V is TRBV20-1 and J is TRBJ1-2; 7 bases agree with TRBD1. V trimming: 5 bases; J trimming: 2 bases; junction bases outside the gene matches: 8. CDR3 size: 14 residues. The V gene's germline CDR1 is DFQATT and CDR2 SNEGSKA (reference sequence).

The V call is TRBV24-1, the J call TRBJ2-1; 8 bases are shared with TRBD2. This CDR3 has 12 residues. Germline CDR1 and CDR2: KGHDR and SFDVKD. The V and J ends lost 12 bases and 1 base, in that order; junction bases with no gene match: 1. Here the CDR3 reads CAVAGSYNEQFF. CDR3 DNA: TGTGCCGTAGCGGGGTCCTACAATGAGCAGTTCTTC.

This rearrangement joins TRBV20-1 to TRBJ2-4; 8 bases are shared with TRBD2. The CDR3 loop spans 13 amino acids. Trimming took 2 bases from V and 4 from J; bases not matched to a gene: 1. CDR1 and CDR2 from the germline V gene are DFQATT and SNEGSKA (reference sequence). The CDR3 protein is CSARPSGKNIQYF. CDR3 DNA sequence: TGCAGTGCTAGACCTAGCGGGAAAAACATTCAGTACTTC.

A few counts support this clonotype. V gene TRBV12-3 or TRBV12-4 combines with J gene TRBJ2-1; D is perhaps TRBD1 or TRBD2 (6 bases each). Between the trimmed V and J ends, which lost 1 base and 4 bases, there was a span of 11 bases. The CDR3 runs 15 residues. This CDR3 is CASSLEGGFYNEQFF. As DNA, the CDR3 is TGTGCCAGCAGTTTAGAGGGGGGATTTTACAATGAGCAGTTCTTC.

The V gene is TRBV20-1, the J gene TRBJ2-7; 9 bases align to TRBD2. Germline CDR1 DFQATT, CDR2 SNEGSKA (reference sequence). J lost 0 bases, V lost 3 bases, and 6 bases had no gene match. The CDR3 is 15 residues long. CDR3 residues: CSASPSGKSSYEQYF. CDR3 sequence (DNA): TGCAGTGCTAGCCCTAGCGGGAAAAGCTCCTACGAGCAGTACTTC.

V and J are TRBV4-2 and TRBJ2-7; no clear D. Per germline, CDR1 LGHNA and CDR2 YNFKEQ. The CDR3 has 14 residues. V was clipped by 2 bases and J by 4 bases, with 12 bases between them. CDR3 sequence (DNA): TGTGCCAGCAGCCAATCCCCCCCCGGGTACGAGCAGTACTTC. Protein: CASSQSPPGYEQYF.

This clonotype was seen only a few times. V is TRBV4-2 and J is TRBJ2-1; perhaps TRBD1 as D (6 bases). The germline V and J ends were trimmed by 0 bases and 5 bases, with 14 bases remaining between them. The CDR3 contains 16 residues. CDR1 LGHNA and CDR2 YNFKEQ come from the germline V gene. DNA for the CDR3: TGTGCCAGCAGCCAAGATTGGAACAGGGTACACAATGAGCAGTTCTTC. Protein: CASSQDWNRVHNEQFF.

The V call is TRBV12-3 or TRBV12-4, the J call TRBJ1-6; weak D call: TRBD1 (5 bases). The germline V and J ends were trimmed by 2 bases and 10 bases, with 9 bases remaining between them. CDR3 length: 13 residues. CDR3 nucleotide sequence: TGTGCCAGCAGTTTATGGGGGGGATCACCCCTCCACTTT. Protein sequence: CASSLWGGSPLHF.

This clonotype is a singleton in its sample. This chain joins TRBV30 and TRBJ1-1, with D perhaps matching TRBD1 (6 bases). V dropped 4 bases and J dropped 1 base, with 13 bases sitting between them. The CDR3 runs 14 residues. Germline CDR1 and CDR2: GTSNPN and SVGIG (reference sequence). The CDR3 loop is CAWMMGAGNTEAFF. In nucleotides, the CDR3 is TGTGCCTGGATGATGGGGGCAGGGAACACTGAAGCTTTCTTT.

Many counts were recorded for this clonotype. The V call is TRBV10-3, the J call TRBJ2-1, with TRBD2 as a possible D gene (6 bases). The CDR3 loop spans 16 amino acids. Trimming removed 5 bases from V and 1 base from J, with 15 bases in between. Per the germline V gene, CDR1 is ENHRY and CDR2 is SYGVKD. The CDR3 DNA sequence: TGTGCCATCAGTAAGACTAGTTCACGGTCCTACAATGAGCAGTTCTTC. It translates to CAISKTSSRSYNEQFF.

The V gene is TRBV4-3, the J gene TRBJ2-2, with 8 bases lining up with TRBD2. The germline V gene encodes CDR1 LGHNA and CDR2 YSLEER. Trimming took 0 bases from V and 6 from J; bases not matched to a gene: 9. The length of the CDR3 is 17 residues. The CDR3 reads CASSQEKAGALSGELFF. CDR3 nucleotides: TGCGCCAGCAGCCAAGAAAAAGCGGGGGCGCTATCCGGGGAGCTGTTTTTT.

This clonotype was found a few times. This chain joins TRBV28 and TRBJ2-6; D is unresolved. The CDR3 is made up of 15 amino acids. V lost 6 bases and J 2 bases, leaving 11 bases between the germline ends. The V gene's germline CDR1 is MDHEN and CDR2 SYDVKM. Written as DNA, the CDR3 is TGTGCCAGCAGGCCCCCCGGAGCTGGGGCCAACGTCCTGACTTTC. Its translation is CASRPPGAGANVLTF.

This clonotype was picked up a small number of times. The J gene is TRBJ2-1, the V gene TRBV5-1; 7 bases map to TRBD2. The J segment lost 10 bases and the V segment lost 3 bases, leaving 10 bases of the junction unmatched. The CDR3 has 14 amino acids. Germline V lookup: CDR1 SGHRS, CDR2 YFSETQ. CDR3 amino acids: CASSSFLAGEEQFF. The CDR3 DNA reads as TGCGCCAGCAGCTCCTTTCTCGCGGGGGAAGAGCAGTTCTTC.

This sequence joins TRBV25-1 and TRBJ2-5, with a tentative D call TRBD2 (5 bases). Germline-derived CDR1 and CDR2 are MGHDK and SYGVNS. V was cut by 3 bases and J by 2 bases, with 10 bases left in between. The CDR3 spans 14 residues. The CDR3 protein is CASSDPRGQETQYF. CDR3 DNA: TGTGCCAGCAGTGACCCCCGAGGGCAAGAGACCCAGTACTTC. Full variable domain (missing parts from reference TRBV25-1 and TRBJ2-5): EADIYQTPRYLVIGTGKKITLECSQTMGHDKMYWYQQDPGMELHLIHYSYGVNSTEKGDLSSESTVSRIRTEHFPLTLESARPSHTSQYLCASSDPRGQETQYFGPGTRLLVL.

J is TRBJ2-1 and V is TRBV24-1; 8 bases are a match to TRBD2. The length of the CDR3 is 14 residues. Germline assignment: CDR1 KGHDR and CDR2 SFDVKD. With V trimmed by 5 bases and J by 9 bases, 8 bases remained unmatched. The CDR3 DNA reads TGTGCCACCAGTGCTCCAGCGGGGGATGGTGAGCAGTTCTTC. The encoded protein is CATSAPAGDGEQFF.